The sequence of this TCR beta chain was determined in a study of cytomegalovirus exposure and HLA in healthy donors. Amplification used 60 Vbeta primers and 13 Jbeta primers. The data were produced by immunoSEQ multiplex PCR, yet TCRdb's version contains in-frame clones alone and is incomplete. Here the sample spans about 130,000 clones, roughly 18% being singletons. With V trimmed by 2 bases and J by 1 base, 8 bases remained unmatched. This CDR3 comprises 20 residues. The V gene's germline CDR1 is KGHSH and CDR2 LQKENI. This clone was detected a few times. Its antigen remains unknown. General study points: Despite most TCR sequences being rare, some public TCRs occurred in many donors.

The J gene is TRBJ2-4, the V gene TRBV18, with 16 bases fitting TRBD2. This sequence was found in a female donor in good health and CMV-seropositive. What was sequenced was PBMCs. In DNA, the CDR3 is TGTGCCAGCTCACCAGCGGGACTAGCGGGAGGGATAATCGCCAAAAACATTCAGTACTTC. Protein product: CASSPAGLAGGIIAKNIQYF.